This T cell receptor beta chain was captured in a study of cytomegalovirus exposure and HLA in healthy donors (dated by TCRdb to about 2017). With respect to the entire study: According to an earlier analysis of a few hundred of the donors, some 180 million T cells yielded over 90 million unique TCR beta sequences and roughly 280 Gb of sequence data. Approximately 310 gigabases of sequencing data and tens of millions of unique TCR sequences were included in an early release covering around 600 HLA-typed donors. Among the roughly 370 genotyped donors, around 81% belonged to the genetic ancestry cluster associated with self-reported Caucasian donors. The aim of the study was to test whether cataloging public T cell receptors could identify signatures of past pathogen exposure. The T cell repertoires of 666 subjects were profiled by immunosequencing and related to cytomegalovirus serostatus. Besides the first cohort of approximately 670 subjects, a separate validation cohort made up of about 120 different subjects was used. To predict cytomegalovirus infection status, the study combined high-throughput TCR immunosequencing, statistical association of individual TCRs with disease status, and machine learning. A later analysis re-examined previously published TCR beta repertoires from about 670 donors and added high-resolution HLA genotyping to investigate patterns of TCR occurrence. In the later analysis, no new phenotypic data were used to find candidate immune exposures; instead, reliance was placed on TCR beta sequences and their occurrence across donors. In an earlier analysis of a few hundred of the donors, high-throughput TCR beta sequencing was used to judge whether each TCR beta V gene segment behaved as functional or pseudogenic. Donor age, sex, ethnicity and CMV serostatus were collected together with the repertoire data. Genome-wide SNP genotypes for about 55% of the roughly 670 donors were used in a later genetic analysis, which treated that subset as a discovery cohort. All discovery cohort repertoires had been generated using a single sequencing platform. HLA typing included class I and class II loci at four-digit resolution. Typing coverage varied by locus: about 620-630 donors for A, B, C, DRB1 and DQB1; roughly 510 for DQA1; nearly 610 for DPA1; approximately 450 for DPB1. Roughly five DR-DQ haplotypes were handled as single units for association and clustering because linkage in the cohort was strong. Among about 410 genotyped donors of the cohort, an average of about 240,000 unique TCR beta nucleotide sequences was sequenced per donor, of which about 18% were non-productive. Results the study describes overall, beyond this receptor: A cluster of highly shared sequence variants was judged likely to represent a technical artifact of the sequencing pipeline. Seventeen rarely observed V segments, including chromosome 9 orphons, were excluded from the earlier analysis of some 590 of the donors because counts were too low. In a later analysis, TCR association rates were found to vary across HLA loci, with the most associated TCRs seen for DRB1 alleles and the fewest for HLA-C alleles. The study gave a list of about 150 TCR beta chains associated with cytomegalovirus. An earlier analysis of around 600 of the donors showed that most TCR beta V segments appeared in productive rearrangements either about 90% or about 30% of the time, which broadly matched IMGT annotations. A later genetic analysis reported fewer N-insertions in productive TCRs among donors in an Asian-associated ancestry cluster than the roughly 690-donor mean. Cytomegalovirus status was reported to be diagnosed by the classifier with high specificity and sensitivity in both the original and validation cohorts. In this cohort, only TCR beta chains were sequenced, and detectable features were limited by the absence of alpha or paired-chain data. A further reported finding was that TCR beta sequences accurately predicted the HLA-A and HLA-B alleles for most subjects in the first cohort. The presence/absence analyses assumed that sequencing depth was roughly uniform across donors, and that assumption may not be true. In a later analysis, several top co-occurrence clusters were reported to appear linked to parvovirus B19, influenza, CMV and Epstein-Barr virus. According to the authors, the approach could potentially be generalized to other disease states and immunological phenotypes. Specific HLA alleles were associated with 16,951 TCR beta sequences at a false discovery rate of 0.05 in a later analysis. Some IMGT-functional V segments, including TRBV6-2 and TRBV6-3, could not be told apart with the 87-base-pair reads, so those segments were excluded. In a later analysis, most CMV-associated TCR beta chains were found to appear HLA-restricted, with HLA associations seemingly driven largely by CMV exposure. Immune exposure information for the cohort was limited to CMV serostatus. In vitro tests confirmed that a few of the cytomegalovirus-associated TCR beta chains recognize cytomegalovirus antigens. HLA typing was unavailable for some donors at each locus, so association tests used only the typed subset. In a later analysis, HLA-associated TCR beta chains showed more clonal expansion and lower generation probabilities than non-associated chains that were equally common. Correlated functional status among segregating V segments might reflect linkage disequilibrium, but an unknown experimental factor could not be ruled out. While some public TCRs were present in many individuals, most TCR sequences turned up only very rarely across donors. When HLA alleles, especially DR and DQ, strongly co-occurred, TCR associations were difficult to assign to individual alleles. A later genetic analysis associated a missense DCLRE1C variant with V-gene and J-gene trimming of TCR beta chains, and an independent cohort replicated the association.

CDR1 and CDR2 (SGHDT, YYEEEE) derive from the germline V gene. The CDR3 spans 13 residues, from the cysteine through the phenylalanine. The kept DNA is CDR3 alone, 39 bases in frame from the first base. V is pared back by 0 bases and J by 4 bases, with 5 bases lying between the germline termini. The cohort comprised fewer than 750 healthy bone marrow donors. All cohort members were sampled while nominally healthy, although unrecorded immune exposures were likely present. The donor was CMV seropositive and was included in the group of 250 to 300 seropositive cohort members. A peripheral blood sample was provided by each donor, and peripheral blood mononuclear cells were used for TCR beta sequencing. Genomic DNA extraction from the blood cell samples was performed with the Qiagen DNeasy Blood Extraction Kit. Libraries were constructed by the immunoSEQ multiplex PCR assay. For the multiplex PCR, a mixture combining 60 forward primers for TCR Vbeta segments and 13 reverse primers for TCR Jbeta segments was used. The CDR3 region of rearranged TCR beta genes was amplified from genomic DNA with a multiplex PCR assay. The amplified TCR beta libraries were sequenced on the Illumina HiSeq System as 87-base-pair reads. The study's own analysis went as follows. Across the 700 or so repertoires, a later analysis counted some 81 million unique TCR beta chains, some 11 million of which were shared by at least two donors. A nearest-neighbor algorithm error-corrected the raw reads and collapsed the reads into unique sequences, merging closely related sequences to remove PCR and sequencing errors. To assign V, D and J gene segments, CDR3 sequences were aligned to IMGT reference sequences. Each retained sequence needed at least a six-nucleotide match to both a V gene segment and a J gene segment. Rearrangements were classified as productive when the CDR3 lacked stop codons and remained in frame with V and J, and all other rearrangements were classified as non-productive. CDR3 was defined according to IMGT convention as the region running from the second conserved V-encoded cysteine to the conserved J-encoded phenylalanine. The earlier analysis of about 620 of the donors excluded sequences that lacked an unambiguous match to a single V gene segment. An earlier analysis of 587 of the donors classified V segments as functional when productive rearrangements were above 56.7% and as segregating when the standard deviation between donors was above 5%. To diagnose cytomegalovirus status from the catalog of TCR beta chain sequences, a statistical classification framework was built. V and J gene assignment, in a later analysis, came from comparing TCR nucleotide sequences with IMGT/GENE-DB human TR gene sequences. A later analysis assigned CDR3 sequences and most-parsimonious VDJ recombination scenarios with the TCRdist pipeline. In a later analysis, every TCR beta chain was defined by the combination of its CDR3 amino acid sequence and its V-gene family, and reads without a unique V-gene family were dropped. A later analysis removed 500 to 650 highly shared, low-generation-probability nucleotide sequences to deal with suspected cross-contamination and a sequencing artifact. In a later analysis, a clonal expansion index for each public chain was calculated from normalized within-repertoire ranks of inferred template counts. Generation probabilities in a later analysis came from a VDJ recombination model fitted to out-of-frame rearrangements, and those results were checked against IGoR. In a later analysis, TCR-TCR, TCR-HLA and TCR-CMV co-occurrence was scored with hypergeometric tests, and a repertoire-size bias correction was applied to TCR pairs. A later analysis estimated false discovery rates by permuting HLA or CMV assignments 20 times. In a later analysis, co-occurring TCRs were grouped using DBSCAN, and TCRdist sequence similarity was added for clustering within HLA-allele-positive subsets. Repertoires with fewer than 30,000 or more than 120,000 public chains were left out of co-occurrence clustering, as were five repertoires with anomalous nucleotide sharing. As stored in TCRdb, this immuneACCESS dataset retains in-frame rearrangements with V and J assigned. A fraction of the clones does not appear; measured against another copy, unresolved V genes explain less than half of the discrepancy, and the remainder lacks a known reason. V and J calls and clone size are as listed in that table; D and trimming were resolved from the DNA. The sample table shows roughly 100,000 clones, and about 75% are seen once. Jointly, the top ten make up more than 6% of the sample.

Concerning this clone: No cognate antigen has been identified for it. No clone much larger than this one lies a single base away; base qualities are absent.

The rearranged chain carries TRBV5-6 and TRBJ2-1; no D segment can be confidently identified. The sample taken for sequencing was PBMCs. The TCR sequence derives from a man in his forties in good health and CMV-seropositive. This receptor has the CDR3 CASSLGQYNEQFF. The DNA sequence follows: TGTGCCAGCAGCTTGGGACAATACAATGAGCAGTTCTTC.